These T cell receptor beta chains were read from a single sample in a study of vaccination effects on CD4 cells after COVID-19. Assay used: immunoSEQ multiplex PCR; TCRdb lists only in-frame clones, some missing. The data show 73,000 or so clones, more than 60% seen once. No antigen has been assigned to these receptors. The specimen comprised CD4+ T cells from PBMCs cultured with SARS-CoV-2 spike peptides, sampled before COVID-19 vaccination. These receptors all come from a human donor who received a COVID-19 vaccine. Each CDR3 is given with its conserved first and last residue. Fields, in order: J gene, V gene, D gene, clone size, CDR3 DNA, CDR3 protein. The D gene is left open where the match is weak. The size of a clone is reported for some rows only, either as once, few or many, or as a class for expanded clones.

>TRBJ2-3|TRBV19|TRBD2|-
TGTGCCAGTAGTCCTACAACTTGGAGCGGGGGATTTTGGACAGATACGCAGTATTTT
CASSPTTWSGGFWTDTQYF
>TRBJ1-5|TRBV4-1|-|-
TGCGCCAGCAGCCCAGAGATAATGGGGCTGGACAATCAGCCCCAGCATTTT
CASSPEIMGLDNQPQHF
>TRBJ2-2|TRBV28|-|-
TGTGCCAGCAGTTTTACAGGGACCGGGGAGCTGTTTTTT
CASSFTGTGELFF
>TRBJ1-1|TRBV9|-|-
TGTGCCAGCAGCGTAGATAGGAACACTGAAGCTTTCTTT
CASSVDRNTEAFF
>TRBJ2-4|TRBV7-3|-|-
TGTGCCAGCAGCCCCGGGGGCCAGGGAAACATTCAGTACTTC
CASSPGGQGNIQYF
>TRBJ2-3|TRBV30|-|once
TGTGCCTGGAGGGTCCTTAGCACAGATACGCAGTATTTT
CAWRVLSTDTQYF
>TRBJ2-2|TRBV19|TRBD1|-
TGTGCCAGTAGTATAGACGGGACAGGGAACACCGGGGAGCTGTTTTTT
CASSIDGTGNTGELFF
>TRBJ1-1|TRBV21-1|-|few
TGTGCCAGCAGCGCGAACACTGAAGCTTTCTTT
CASSANTEAFF
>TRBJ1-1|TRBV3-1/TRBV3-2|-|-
TGTGCCAGCAGCCCCACTGCAATGGACACATCGAACACTGAAGCTTTCTTT
CASSPTAMDTSNTEAFF
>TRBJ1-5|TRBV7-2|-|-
TGTGCCAGCAGCGGCACCGGGGGCTCGCCCTATCAGCCCCAGCATTTT
CASSGTGGSPYQPQHF
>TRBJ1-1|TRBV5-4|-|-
TGTGCCAGCAGTTATGACAGGAACACTGAAGCTTTCTTT
CASSYDRNTEAFF
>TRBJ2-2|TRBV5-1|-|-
TGCGCCAGCAGCTTGGAGGCAGCAACCACCGGGGAGCTGTTTTTT
CASSLEAATTGELFF
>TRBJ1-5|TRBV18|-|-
TGTGCCAGCTCACCGGGTAGCAATCAGCCCCAGCATTTT
CASSPGSNQPQHF
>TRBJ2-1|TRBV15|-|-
TGTGCCACCAGCAGAGGGTCATCCGGACTCTCCTACAATGAGCAGTTCTTC
CATSRGSSGLSYNEQFF
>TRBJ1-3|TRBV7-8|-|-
TGTGCCAGCAGCCTTAGCTCTGGAAACACCATATATTTT
CASSLSSGNTIYF
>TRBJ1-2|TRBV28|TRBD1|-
TGTGCCAGCACCCCATCCCAAGGACAGGGCTCCTATGGCTACACCTTC
CASTPSQGQGSYGYTF
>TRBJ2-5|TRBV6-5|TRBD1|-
TGTGCCAGCAGGTACACCTACAGGGGCATCGAGACCCAGTACTTC
CASRYTYRGIETQYF
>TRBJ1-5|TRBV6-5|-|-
TGTGCCAGCAGCCTGAGTCTTCGCGCTGATCAGCCCCAGCATTTT
CASSLSLRADQPQHF
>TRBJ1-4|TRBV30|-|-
TGTGCCTGGAGATCCAACATCCGGGATGAAAAACTGTTTTTT
CAWRSNIRDEKLFF
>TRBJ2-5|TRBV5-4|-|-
TGTGCCAGCAGCTTTAATCCGACCCAAGAGACCCAGTACTTC
CASSFNPTQETQYF
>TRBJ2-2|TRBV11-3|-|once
TGTGCCAGCAGCTTGGCCGGTTCGAACACCGGGGAGCTGTTTTTT
CASSLAGSNTGELFF
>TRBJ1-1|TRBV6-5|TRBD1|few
TGTGCCAGCAGCGCCGGACAGGGAGTGAACACTGAAGCTTTCTTT
CASSAGQGVNTEAFF
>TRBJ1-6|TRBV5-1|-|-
TGCGCCAGCAGCCGTACTATGACGGACAGCAATTTCGGTTCACCCCTCCACTTT
CASSRTMTDSNFGSPLHF
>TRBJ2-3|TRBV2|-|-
TGTGCCAGCACTTACTCGACGAGGAGCACAGATACGCAGTATTTT
CASTYSTRSTDTQYF
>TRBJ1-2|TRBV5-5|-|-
TGTGCCAGCCAGCTTGGGGGCAACTATGGCTACACCTTC
CASQLGGNYGYTF
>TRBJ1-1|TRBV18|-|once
TGTGCCAGCTCAGCCACCAGAGACACGGGTGAAGCTTTCTTT
CASSATRDTGEAFF
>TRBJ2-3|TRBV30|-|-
TGTGCCTCCCAAATAACCCCAGATACGCAGTATTTT
CASQITPDTQYF
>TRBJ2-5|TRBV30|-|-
TGTGCCTGGAGTGTACGGGCCGGGCAAGAGACCCAGTACTTC
CAWSVRAGQETQYF
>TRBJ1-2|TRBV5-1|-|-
TGCGCCAGCAGCTTGGATCCCGGGGTGGATGGCTACACCTTC
CASSLDPGVDGYTF